This T cell receptor (beta chain) was recorded in a study of T cells in Graves' hyperthyroidism and ophthalmopathy. Turning to the study itself: Peripheral blood collection took place at initial diagnosis, before any treatment. Study-wide points: The model made its ophthalmopathy prediction, and onset followed a median roughly six months later.

This clonotype was recorded at least ten times. Its antigen remains unknown. Germline V lookup: CDR1 SGHRS, CDR2 YFSETQ. Trimming shortened V by 5 bases and J by 2 bases, and 14 bases separated the two germline ends. The CDR3 consists of 14 residues. TCR beta CDR3 region amplification was performed from RNA transcripts. The TCR CDR3 first-round RT-PCR relied on the HTBI primer set. One entry per CDR3 protein results from TCRdb running MiXCR on the multiplex PCR reads. The sample has around 500,000 distinct CDR3 sequences, around 15% seen once. The chain uses TRBV5-1 and TRBJ2-7, with D maybe TRBD2 (6 bases). This receptor was obtained from a woman in her twenties or thirties with Graves' ophthalmopathy. The source material was blood. The CDR3 reads CASRRGGFPYEQYF. The CDR3 region has the DNA TGCGCCAGCAGGCGGGGCGGGTTCCCCTACGAGCAGTACTTC.